The 13 T cell receptor beta chains listed next were all sequenced from one sample in a study of prognosis after radiotherapy for stage I lung cancer. The authors amplified TCR beta CDR3 from genomic DNA using two-round multiplex PCR. It was primers specific to each TRBV and TRBJ gene that first-round PCR used. TCRdb reprocessed the multiplex PCR reads via MiXCR and lists one record per CDR3 protein. The sample lists about 20,000 distinct CDR3 sequences, roughly 40% occurring once. Sequenced here: PBMCs, sampled before or after stereotactic body radiation therapy (not recorded which). The receptors originated from a donor over 45 with non-small cell lung cancer.

The rearrangement links TRBV29-1 to TRBJ2-2; D is perhaps TRBD1 (5 bases). Germline CDR1 SQVTM, CDR2 ANQGSEA. V gave up 4 bases and J gave up 6 bases, with 6 bases separating them. The CDR3 is made up of 11 amino acids. In nucleotides, the CDR3 is TGCAGCGTTGTAGGGGCCGGGGAGCTGTTTTTT. Protein: CSVVGAGELFF.

This clonotype was observed many times. The chain carries TRBV10-3 and TRBJ2-3; the D is unclear. V dropped 3 bases and J dropped 4 bases, with 5 bases sitting between them. Germline V gene data show CDR1 as ENHRY and CDR2 as SYGVKD. The CDR3 extends over 12 amino acids. The CDR3 nucleotides are TGTGCCATCAGTGATCGGTCAGATACGCAGTATTTT. This sequence encodes CAISDRSDTQYF.

The chain couples TRBV27 to TRBJ2-6, with 7 bases fitting TRBD1. The CDR3 is 18 residues long. Trimming took 6 bases from V and 3 from J; bases not matched to a gene: 14. Germline CDR1 MNHEY, CDR2 SMNVEV (reference sequence). The CDR3 DNA is TGTGCCAGCAGCCGACTCGAGGGGGCGCTGAATGGGGCCAACGTCCTGACTTTC. Translating it yields CASSRLEGALNGANVLTF.

V usage is TRBV20-1 and J usage is TRBJ2-1; 9 bases are shared with TRBD2. The CDR3 runs to 15 residues. V lost 3 bases, J lost 6 bases, and 9 bases stayed unmatched. The germline CDR1 and CDR2 sequences are DFQATT and SNEGSKA (reference sequence). Here the CDR3 DNA reads TGCAGTGCTAGTCTTCTAGCGGGACAGCGCAATGAGCAGTTCTTC. Its protein product is CSASLLAGQRNEQFF.

There are many counts of this clonotype. CDR3 in amino acids: CASSDSGGISGAYNEQFF. The CDR3 DNA reads as TGTGCCAGCAGTGACTCAGGTGGGATTAGCGGGGCCTACAATGAGCAGTTCTTC. The chain is built from TRBV6-4 and TRBJ2-1; 8 bases are shared with TRBD2. The CDR3 is 18 residues long. The junction had 9 bases not matched to a gene; V was cut back by 0 bases and J by 2 bases. Germline CDR1 reads MRHNA; CDR2 reads SNTAGT.

This chain connects TRBV15 to TRBJ1-6, with a tentative D call TRBD1 (5 bases). Per the germline V gene, CDR1 is LNHNV and CDR2 is YYDKDF (reference sequence). With 2 bases removed from V and 8 bases from J, the gap between germline ends came to 10 bases. The CDR3 is made up of 14 amino acids. CDR3 DNA sequence: TGTGCCACCAGCAGATTGGTAGGGGATTCACCCCTCCACTTT. Encoded protein: CATSRLVGDSPLHF.

This clonotype was picked up many times. This chain uses TRBV19 with TRBJ1-5, with 8 bases fitting TRBD1. V shed 8 bases and J 0 bases; nucleotides not matched to a gene: 6. Germline values: CDR1 LNHDA, CDR2 SQIVND (reference sequence). The CDR3 covers 15 residues. CDR3 in amino acids: CASRDRQYSNQPQHF. The CDR3 bases are TGTGCCAGTCGGGACAGGCAATATAGCAATCAGCCCCAGCATTTT.

The rearrangement uses TRBV5-1 and TRBJ2-1; weak D call: TRBD2 (5 bases). V shed 4 bases and J shed 7 bases, with 21 bases lying between them. CDR1 and CDR2 (germline): SGHRS, YFSETQ. CDR3 length: 16 residues. The chain's CDR3 is CASSGSRAVSLNEQFF. DNA of the CDR3: TGCGCCAGCAGCGGGAGTCGGGCAGTCTCTCTTAATGAGCAGTTCTTC.

A word on this clonotype: A read error may account for a junction end that differs from germline. CDR3 nucleotides: TGTGCCACCAGCAGACCCGTGGGGGTATTTCTTGGTTATGACTACACCTTC. This translates into CATSRPVGVFLGYDYTF. The chain carries TRBV15 and TRBJ1-2; a possible D gene is TRBD1 (5 bases). The CDR3 spans 17 residues. Germline V gene sequence: CDR1 LNHNV, CDR2 YYDKDF (reference sequence).

CDR3: CASTRDRAVSQYF. For the CDR3, the DNA is TGTGCCAGCACCAGGGACCGAGCTGTATCGCAGTACTTC. The genes are TRBV11-2 and TRBJ2-7; D tentatively reads TRBD1 or TRBD2 (5 bases each). Germline lookup yields CDR1 SGHAT and CDR2 FQNNGV. The CDR3 has 13 amino acids. Between the trimmed V and J ends, which lost 7 bases and 9 bases, there was a span of 19 bases.

By sample share, this clonotype is medium-sized. The chain uses TRBV2 and TRBJ1-2, with no clear D. V was pared by 6 bases and J by 1 base, with 12 bases between. In germline, CDR1 is SNHLY, CDR2 FYNNEI. The CDR3 is 14 amino acids. The CDR3 reads CASRGDGSNYGYTF. The CDR3 DNA is TGTGCCAGCAGGGGTGACGGGAGTAACTATGGCTACACCTTC.

This clonotype has just one count. The chain carries TRBV27 and TRBJ2-3; 9 nucleotides match TRBD1. J gave up 3 bases and V 6 bases, and 7 bases lay outside the gene matches. The length of the CDR3 is 15 residues. Germline CDR1 reads MNHEY; CDR2 reads SMNVEV (reference sequence). The CDR3 coding sequence is TGTGCCAGCAGAAAGGGACAGGGTATGACAGATACGCAGTATTTT. It is translated as CASRKGQGMTDTQYF.

The chain joins TRBV6-1 to TRBJ2-7; D may be TRBD1 (6 bases). Germline-derived CDR1 and CDR2 are MNHNS and SASEGT. The V and J ends lost 4 bases and 7 bases respectively, with 17 bases between them. The CDR3 runs 14 residues. CDR3 sequence: CASSATGLRGEQYF. The CDR3 DNA follows: TGTGCCAGCAGTGCCACAGGGCTCCGAGGGGAGCAGTACTTC.